This entry lists 28 T cell receptor beta chains sequenced from one sample in a study of CD8+ T cells in alopecia areata. Following extraction, RNA underwent reverse transcription to cDNA, which served as the sequencing template. Measured with immunoSEQ multiplex PCR; TCRdb has only the in-frame clones, and not every one. The sample shows 150,000 to 200,000 clones, over 55% of them seen only once. Treatment indicated: oral pan-JAK inhibitor, 5-10 mg twice daily. The sample consisted of CD4+ T cells sorted from blood, taken at week 24, from a patient treated with tofacitinib. The receptors were gathered from a human donor with alopecia areata.

V is TRBV19 and J is TRBJ1-1; unclear D gene. V gave up 7 bases and J gave up 0 bases, with 15 bases separating them. Germline V CDR1 and CDR2: LNHDA, SQIVND (reference sequence). The CDR3 is 15 residues long. The CDR3 DNA follows: TGTGCCAGTACCCCAGCGTCAGGACTGAACACTGAAGCTTTCTTT. Residues: CASTPASGLNTEAFF.

The chain has TRBV5-6 and TRBJ2-4; D gene ambiguous. The V gene's germline CDR1 is SGHDT and CDR2 YYEEEE. The CDR3 spans 14 residues. With 0 bases removed from V and 6 bases from J, the gap between germline ends came to 10 bases. As DNA, the CDR3 is TGTGCCAGCAGCTTGGCCCACTCGGGAAACATTCAGTACTTC. Its protein is CASSLAHSGNIQYF.

The chain is built from TRBV6-5 and TRBJ2-7; tentative D call: TRBD2 (7 bases). Germline CDR1 MNHEY, CDR2 SVGAGI. The ends were cut back, 6 bases at V and 5 bases at J, with 20 bases in the middle. This CDR3 region has 15 residues. Here the CDR3 DNA reads TGTGCCAGCAGCCGCTTTGGGGGGGGCTTAAACGAGCAGTACTTC. It is translated as CASSRFGGGLNEQYF.

The chain joins TRBV7-2 to TRBJ2-6; no clear D. The CDR3 has 15 amino acids. Trimming removed 3 bases from V and 0 bases from J, with 6 bases in between. The germline CDR1 and CDR2 sequences are SGHTA and FQGNSA. CDR3 in amino acids: CASSFPLSGANVLTF. The CDR3 bases are TGTGCCAGCAGCTTCCCCCTCTCTGGGGCCAACGTCCTGACTTTC.

This clone was seen only a few times. V and J are TRBV15 and TRBJ1-5; D uncertain. CDR1 is LNHNV, CDR2 YYDKDF, per germline (reference sequence). Trimming shortened V by 0 bases and J by 6 bases, and 12 bases separated the two germline ends. This CDR3 contains 15 residues. The CDR3 is CATSRDLAGLQPQHF. The CDR3 nucleotides are TGTGCCACCAGCAGAGATCTGGCAGGACTTCAGCCCCAGCATTTT.

This clone has only a few counts. The chain combines TRBV9 with TRBJ1-1; TRBD1 matches 9 bases. CDR1 and CDR2 (germline): SGDLS, YYNGEE. There are 15 residues in the CDR3. V trimming: 0 bases; J trimming: 5 bases; junction bases outside the gene matches: 5. CDR3 DNA: TGTGCCAGCAGCGTAGATGGGACAGGGAAAACTGAAGCTTTCTTT. Translating it yields CASSVDGTGKTEAFF.

The chain's CDR3 is CASSLPRGTGDNSPLHF. The CDR3 DNA reads TGTGCCAGCAGCTTACCCAGGGGGACAGGAGATAATTCACCCCTCCACTTT. The V gene is TRBV7-9, the J gene TRBJ1-6; TRBD1 agrees at 8 bases. With 2 bases clipped from V and 5 bases from J, the junction kept 8 bases outside the gene matches. Germline V gene sequence: CDR1 SEHNR, CDR2 FQNEAQ (reference sequence). This CDR3 has 17 residues.

This chain links TRBV7-9 with TRBJ1-5; unclear D gene. Germline V lookup: CDR1 SEHNR, CDR2 FQNEAQ (reference sequence). V shed 2 bases and J shed 9 bases, with 11 bases lying between them. The CDR3 runs 13 residues. This CDR3 is CASSLRADGPQHF. For the CDR3, the DNA is TGTGCCAGCAGCTTACGGGCCGACGGGCCCCAGCATTTT.

Remarks on this clone: At one of its ends the junction is not consistent with the germline gene, which may arise from a read error. The chain couples TRBV5-8 to TRBJ2-7, with 8 nucleotides matching TRBD1. Germline V gene data show CDR1 as SGHTS and CDR2 as YDEGEE. The CDR3 has 13 residues. CDR3 amino acids: CASSSFFGTGYLF. CDR3 coding DNA: TGTGCCAGCAGCTCCTTTTTCGGGACAGGTTACCTCTTC. Looking up the rest from reference TRBV5-8 and TRBJ2-7 gives the full variable domain: EAGVTQSPTHLIKTRGQQATLRCSPISGHTSVYWYQQALGLGLQFLLWYDEGEERNRGNFPPRFSGRQFPNYSSELNVNALELEDSALYLCASSSFFGTGYLFGPGTRLTVT.

This clone has just a few counts. The chain carries TRBV27 and TRBJ2-7, with D unclear. The length of the CDR3 is 16 residues. The V gene's germline CDR1 is MNHEY and CDR2 SMNVEV (reference sequence). Trimming shortened V by 5 bases and J by 6 bases, and 23 bases separated the two germline ends. Here the CDR3 reads CASSTSLGSSYGEQYF. The CDR3 DNA reads TGTGCCAGCAGTACCTCCCTGGGATCATCATACGGCGAGCAGTACTTC.

This clone was counted a few times. The chain employs TRBV5-1 and TRBJ2-7, with 10 bases fitting TRBD1. J was trimmed by 4 bases and V by 1 base; bases with no gene match: 14. The CDR3 runs to 18 residues. Germline values: CDR1 SGHRS, CDR2 YFSETQ. CDR3 residues: CASSLWATGQGRPYEQYF. The CDR3, as DNA: TGCGCCAGCAGCTTGTGGGCCACGGGACAGGGGCGGCCGTACGAGCAGTACTTC.

The chain employs TRBV7-2 and TRBJ1-5; 7 positions agree with TRBD1. The CDR3 contains 15 residues. The V gene's germline CDR1 is SGHTA and CDR2 FQGNSA. J lost 4 bases, V lost 3 bases, and 6 bases had no gene match. The CDR3 is CASSLSPGQNQPQHF. The CDR3 bases are TGTGCCAGCAGCTTGTCACCGGGACAGAATCAGCCCCAGCATTTT.

This chain connects TRBV6-6 to TRBJ1-1; D not resolved. The CDR3 extends over 14 amino acids. Trimming pared 6 bases from V and 4 bases from J, leaving 15 bases between. Germline V gene sequence: CDR1 MNHNY, CDR2 SVGAGI (reference sequence). The CDR3 here is CASRNTRTGTEAFF. In DNA form, the CDR3 reads TGTGCCAGCAGAAACACTAGGACCGGCACTGAAGCTTTCTTT.

The chain is built from TRBV29-1 and TRBJ1-1; D remains ambiguous. Between the trimmed V and J ends, which lost 4 bases and 2 bases, there was a span of 14 bases. CDR3 size: 14 residues. Germline CDR1 reads SQVTM; CDR2 reads ANQGSEA. The CDR3 spells CSVVNSRGNTEAFF. Here the CDR3 DNA reads TGCAGCGTTGTGAATTCCCGCGGAAACACTGAAGCTTTCTTT. The full variable domain, in which reference TRBV29-1 and TRBJ1-1 provide the parts outside the CDR3, is SAVISQKPSRDICQRGTSLTIQCQVDSQVTMMFWYRQQPGQSLTLIATANQGSEATYESGFVIDKFPISRPNLTFSTLTVSNMSPEDSSIYLCSVVNSRGNTEAFFGQGTRLTVV.

The chain uses TRBV30 and TRBJ2-2, with D unclear. Trimming left V 4 bases short and J 5 bases short, with 11 bases between. The CDR3 runs 13 residues. Germline assignment: CDR1 GTSNPN and CDR2 SVGIG (reference sequence). CDR3 in amino acids: CAWNPGVTGELFF. CDR3 coding DNA: TGTGCCTGGAACCCAGGAGTGACCGGGGAGCTGTTTTTT.

The rearrangement joins TRBV27 to TRBJ2-5; TRBD1 aligns across 7 bases. The germline V gene encodes CDR1 MNHEY and CDR2 SMNVEV (reference sequence). V lost 10 bases, J lost 3 bases, and 8 bases stayed unmatched. The CDR3 is 13 residues long. CDR3 sequence: CAIKGTGEETQYF. Written as DNA, the CDR3 is TGTGCCATCAAGGGTACAGGGGAAGAGACCCAGTACTTC.

The V and J genes are TRBV6-5 and TRBJ1-2; unclear D gene. The CDR3 has 12 amino acids. CDR1 is MNHEY, CDR2 SVGAGI, per germline. The ends were cut back, 8 bases at V and 8 bases at J, with 15 bases in the middle. The CDR3 reads CASGITVGGYTF. The CDR3 DNA reads TGTGCCAGCGGAATAACCGTGGGAGGCTACACCTTC.

This chain links TRBV27 with TRBJ1-5; D call uncertain. The CDR3 is 13 residues long. Germline V lookup: CDR1 MNHEY, CDR2 SMNVEV (reference sequence). Trimming stripped 4 bases from V and 5 bases from J, with 9 bases between. The CDR3 region has the DNA TGTGCCAGCAGTTCCGCAGGACATCAGCCCCAGCATTTT. Amino acid sequence: CASSSAGHQPQHF.

CDR3 loop: CASSPNTANVLTF. The CDR3 DNA is TGTGCCAGCAGTCCCAACACGGCCAACGTCCTGACTTTC. The chain is built from TRBV14 and TRBJ2-6; D ambiguous. V lost 6 bases to trimming and J lost 6 bases, with 9 bases between them. The CDR3 has 13 residues. Germline V gene sequence: CDR1 SGHDN, CDR2 FVKESK.

V usage is TRBV30 and J usage is TRBJ1-1; possibly TRBD1 for D (5 bases). Trimming removed 4 bases at V and 11 bases at J, with 14 bases between. The CDR3 totals 11 residues. Germline CDR1 reads GTSNPN; CDR2 reads SVGIG (reference sequence). DNA of the CDR3: TGTGCCTGGACTAAGGACGGGACGGCTTTCTTT. It is translated as CAWTKDGTAFF.

This clone has more than one count but fewer than ten. The chain recombines TRBV6-5 with TRBJ1-2, with a possible D match to TRBD1 (5 bases). V was cut by 5 bases and J by 7 bases, with 17 bases left in between. This CDR3 is built from 14 residues. Germline CDR1 reads MNHEY; CDR2 reads SVGAGI. CDR3 in DNA: TGTGCCAGCAGTCCCCCCTTCCAGGGATCTGGCTACACCTTC. Encoded protein: CASSPPFQGSGYTF.

The rearrangement joins TRBV7-2 to TRBJ1-2; unclear D gene. The CDR3 runs to 14 residues. V was cut by 3 bases and J by 7 bases, with 15 bases left in between. In germline, CDR1 is SGHTA, CDR2 FQGNSA. Written as DNA, the CDR3 is TGTGCCAGCAGCTTCTGGGCCCCCAACAGTGGCTACACCTTC. This translates into CASSFWAPNSGYTF.

The gene calls are TRBV29-1 and TRBJ1-1, with D tentatively TRBD1 (6 bases). Between the trimmed V and J ends, which lost 2 bases and 5 bases, there was a span of 12 bases. The CDR3 length is 13 residues. Germline CDR1 SQVTM, CDR2 ANQGSEA. CDR3 nucleotide sequence: TGCAGCGTTGAAACCGGGGGCAGGACTGAAGCTTTCTTT. Protein product: CSVETGGRTEAFF.

The chain has TRBV27 and TRBJ2-7; 11 nucleotides align to TRBD1. This CDR3 spans 13 amino acids. Trimming took 5 bases from V and 3 from J; bases not matched to a gene: 0. Germline V CDR1 and CDR2: MNHEY, SMNVEV (reference sequence). DNA of the CDR3: TGTGCCAGCAGTGGGACAGGGGGCTACGAGCAGTACTTC. This gives the protein CASSGTGGYEQYF.

V gene TRBV2 combines with J gene TRBJ1-5, with unresolved D. CDR3 length: 14 residues. Trimming cost V 1 base and J 7 bases, with 11 bases left between them. Germline CDR1 and CDR2: SNHLY and FYNNEI. The CDR3 bases are TGTGCCAGCAGTGAAGATAAGATCAGGCAGCCCCAGCATTTT. It translates to CASSEDKIRQPQHF.

The V and J genes are TRBV7-2 and TRBJ2-2; unclear D gene. CDR3 length: 13 amino acids. Germline V lookup: CDR1 SGHTA, CDR2 FQGNSA. Trimming took off 10 bases at V and 1 base at J, with 10 bases between the two ends. The CDR3 sequence: CATRRQNTGELFF. CDR3 nucleotides: TGTGCCACCCGGCGGCAGAACACCGGGGAGCTGTTTTTT.

V and J are TRBV4-1 and TRBJ2-1; a weak D match, TRBD2 (6 bases). This CDR3 spans 17 amino acids. Trimming took 4 bases from V and 4 from J, leaving 20 bases between them. In germline, CDR1 is MGHRA, CDR2 YSYEKL. The CDR3 here is CASSPGTVIAAYNEQFF. The CDR3 DNA reads as TGCGCCAGCAGCCCTGGGACCGTAATAGCGGCGTACAATGAGCAGTTCTTC.

The J gene is TRBJ2-5, the V gene TRBV7-2, with TRBD2 as a possible D gene (7 bases). The CDR3 spans 13 residues. Germline lookup yields CDR1 SGHTA and CDR2 FQGNSA. V lost 3 bases and J 5 bases, leaving 10 bases between the germline ends. CDR3: CASSFGGLETQYF. The CDR3 region has the DNA TGTGCCAGCAGCTTCGGGGGGCTGGAGACCCAGTACTTC. Looking up the rest from reference TRBV7-2 and TRBJ2-5 gives the full variable domain: GAGVSQSPSNKVTEKGKDVELRCDPISGHTALYWYRQSLGQGLEFLIYFQGNSAPDKSGLPSDRFSAERTGGSVSTLTIQRTQQEDSAVYLCASSFGGLETQYFGPGTRLLVL.